These T cell receptor beta chains were read from a single sample in a study of shared clonotypes between healthy human individuals. Generated by immunoSEQ multiplex PCR, the TCRdb table keeps only in-frame clones and is missing some. The sample includes approximately 2,000,000 clones, around 93% of them seen just once. Source material: naive CD8+ T cells from PBMCs. These receptors all stem from a man aged 18 to 29 in good health. Some clones in this sample may be carry-over from other donors' samples. CDR3s include the opening cysteine and the closing phenylalanine or tryptophan. Each record gives: D gene, V gene, clone size, J gene, CDR3 protein, CDR3 DNA. D genes are given only for firm matches. Clone size is stated in some rows and not others, as once, few, many or a class when expanded.

D gene: NA
V gene: TRBV18
clone size: few
J gene: TRBJ2-7
CDR3 protein: CASSPDSYEQYF
CDR3 DNA: TGTGCCAGCTCACCCGACAGCTACGAGCAGTACTTC

D gene: NA
V gene: TRBV27
clone size: NA
J gene: TRBJ2-7
CDR3 protein: CASGPGEQYF
CDR3 DNA: TGTGCCAGCGGCCCGGGCGAGCAGTACTTC

D gene: NA
V gene: TRBV21-1
clone size: NA
J gene: TRBJ1-2
CDR3 protein: CASSKYDGYTF
CDR3 DNA: TGTGCCAGCAGCAAATACGATGGCTACACCTTC

D gene: NA
V gene: TRBV19
clone size: NA
J gene: TRBJ1-2
CDR3 protein: CASTSSLGPIRYGYTF
CDR3 DNA: TGTGCCAGTACCTCCTCCCTGGGACCTATACGCTATGGCTACACCTTC

D gene: TRBD1
V gene: TRBV7-3
clone size: NA
J gene: TRBJ2-7
CDR3 protein: CASSLGTGDEQYF
CDR3 DNA: TGTGCCAGCAGCCTGGGGACAGGGGACGAGCAGTACTTC

D gene: TRBD2
V gene: TRBV6-5
clone size: NA
J gene: TRBJ2-2
CDR3 protein: CASRPLPGGPGELFF
CDR3 DNA: TGTGCCAGCAGGCCACTACCGGGAGGGCCCGGGGAGCTGTTTTTT

D gene: TRBD1
V gene: TRBV28
clone size: NA
J gene: TRBJ1-2
CDR3 protein: CASSFSGTGYYGYTF
CDR3 DNA: TGTGCCAGCAGTTTTTCCGGGACAGGTTATTATGGCTACACCTTC

D gene: TRBD2
V gene: TRBV7-2
clone size: NA
J gene: TRBJ2-1
CDR3 protein: CASSLLAGLGREQFF
CDR3 DNA: TGTGCCAGCAGCCTACTAGCGGGACTGGGCCGTGAGCAGTTCTTC

D gene: NA
V gene: TRBV9
clone size: once
J gene: TRBJ2-5
CDR3 protein: CASSPMYGPGAETQYF
CDR3 DNA: TGTGCCAGCAGCCCTATGTACGGTCCCGGAGCGGAGACCCAGTACTTC

D gene: TRBD2
V gene: TRBV6-5
clone size: once
J gene: TRBJ2-5
CDR3 protein: CASCGSGRLETQYF
CDR3 DNA: TGTGCCAGTTGTGGCAGCGGGAGGTTGGAGACCCAGTACTTC

D gene: NA
V gene: TRBV19
clone size: NA
J gene: TRBJ1-1
CDR3 protein: CASRPTGTPNTEAFF
CDR3 DNA: TGTGCCAGTAGACCCACCGGGACACCCAACACTGAAGCTTTCTTT

D gene: TRBD2
V gene: TRBV10-1
clone size: NA
J gene: TRBJ2-2
CDR3 protein: CASSDSGRAPGELFF
CDR3 DNA: TGCGCCAGCAGCGATAGCGGGAGGGCCCCCGGGGAGCTGTTTTTT

D gene: NA
V gene: TRBV7-9
clone size: NA
J gene: TRBJ1-6
CDR3 protein: CASSPPQGSPLHF
CDR3 DNA: TGTGCCAGCAGCCCACCACAGGGTTCACCCCTCCACTTT

D gene: TRBD2
V gene: TRBV9
clone size: NA
J gene: TRBJ2-1
CDR3 protein: CASSRSGGTNEQFF
CDR3 DNA: TGTGCCAGCAGCCGGTCGGGAGGGACCAATGAGCAGTTCTTC

D gene: TRBD1
V gene: TRBV11-2
clone size: NA
J gene: TRBJ2-1
CDR3 protein: CASSSGGSSYNEQFF
CDR3 DNA: TGTGCCAGCAGCTCAGGGGGATCCTCCTACAATGAGCAGTTCTTC

D gene: NA
V gene: TRBV6-5
clone size: NA
J gene: TRBJ2-7
CDR3 protein: CASSYSGSANYEQYF
CDR3 DNA: TGTGCCAGCAGTTACTCAGGGTCCGCTAACTACGAGCAGTACTTC

D gene: TRBD2
V gene: TRBV7-2
clone size: NA
J gene: TRBJ2-7
CDR3 protein: CASSFGGRDYEQYF
CDR3 DNA: TGTGCCAGCAGCTTCGGCGGGAGGGACTACGAGCAGTACTTC

D gene: NA
V gene: TRBV28
clone size: NA
J gene: TRBJ1-2
CDR3 protein: CASSPLDGRGYTF
CDR3 DNA: TGTGCCAGCAGTCCCCTCGACGGGCGCGGCTACACCTTC

D gene: TRBD1
V gene: TRBV6-4
clone size: NA
J gene: TRBJ2-2
CDR3 protein: CASRGDRGTPWYGTGELFF
CDR3 DNA: TGTGCCAGCAGGGGGGACAGGGGGACGCCCTGGTATGGCACCGGGGAGCTGTTTTTT

D gene: NA
V gene: TRBV2
clone size: NA
J gene: TRBJ2-1
CDR3 protein: CASRGSGSSYNEQFF
CDR3 DNA: TGTGCCAGCAGAGGTAGCGGCTCCTCCTACAATGAGCAGTTCTTC

D gene: NA
V gene: TRBV29-1
clone size: NA
J gene: TRBJ1-1
CDR3 protein: CSVRGQGLNTEAFF
CDR3 DNA: TGCAGCGTCCGAGGGCAGGGGTTGAACACTGAAGCTTTCTTT

D gene: TRBD2
V gene: TRBV6-5
clone size: NA
J gene: TRBJ2-7
CDR3 protein: CASRRSGRRREQYF
CDR3 DNA: TGTGCCAGCAGACGAAGCGGGAGAAGGCGCGAGCAGTACTTC

D gene: NA
V gene: TRBV30
clone size: NA
J gene: TRBJ2-7
CDR3 protein: CAWSRDEKAYEQYF
CDR3 DNA: TGTGCCTGGAGTAGAGATGAGAAAGCCTACGAGCAGTACTTC

D gene: TRBD1
V gene: TRBV4-3
clone size: NA
J gene: TRBJ1-2
CDR3 protein: CASSQSNRGPGHYGYTF
CDR3 DNA: TGCGCCAGCAGCCAATCCAACAGGGGCCCAGGCCACTATGGCTACACCTTC

D gene: NA
V gene: TRBV10-3
clone size: NA
J gene: TRBJ1-2
CDR3 protein: CAISRQANYGYTF
CDR3 DNA: TGTGCCATCAGTCGACAGGCTAACTATGGCTACACCTTC

D gene: NA
V gene: TRBV11-2
clone size: NA
J gene: TRBJ2-7
CDR3 protein: CASSLAGAEQYF
CDR3 DNA: TGTGCCAGCAGCTTAGCGGGAGCCGAACAGTACTTC

D gene: NA
V gene: TRBV10-3
clone size: NA
J gene: TRBJ2-7
CDR3 protein: CAISREGPRSYEQYF
CDR3 DNA: TGTGCCATCAGTAGAGAGGGACCCAGATCCTACGAGCAGTACTTC

D gene: NA
V gene: TRBV7-8
clone size: once
J gene: TRBJ1-3
CDR3 protein: CASSQAGRGNTIYF
CDR3 DNA: TGTGCCAGCAGCCAAGCAGGCCGTGGAAACACCATATATTTT

D gene: NA
V gene: TRBV7-9
clone size: NA
J gene: TRBJ2-1
CDR3 protein: CASSFDVGSYNEQFF
CDR3 DNA: TGTGCCAGCAGCTTCGACGTGGGGTCCTACAATGAGCAGTTCTTC

D gene: NA
V gene: TRBV6-5
clone size: once
J gene: TRBJ2-2
CDR3 protein: CASSSSGVPGELFF
CDR3 DNA: TGTGCCAGCAGTTCCTCCGGGGTGCCCGGGGAGCTGTTTTTT

D gene: NA
V gene: TRBV9
clone size: NA
J gene: TRBJ2-5
CDR3 protein: CASSGGWGQETQYF
CDR3 DNA: TGTGCCAGCAGCGGGGGCTGGGGCCAAGAGACCCAGTACTTC

D gene: NA
V gene: TRBV6-5
clone size: NA
J gene: TRBJ1-1
CDR3 protein: CASSHEFTEAFF
CDR3 DNA: TGTGCCAGCAGCCACGAATTCACTGAAGCTTTCTTT

D gene: TRBD1
V gene: TRBV27
clone size: NA
J gene: TRBJ1-1
CDR3 protein: CASRPGGMNTEAFF
CDR3 DNA: TGTGCCAGCAGGCCAGGGGGGATGAACACTGAAGCTTTCTTT

D gene: TRBD2
V gene: TRBV7-9
clone size: once
J gene: TRBJ2-7
CDR3 protein: CASSPRGLAGVYEQYF
CDR3 DNA: TGTGCCAGCAGCCCCCGGGGACTAGCGGGAGTCTACGAGCAGTACTTC

D gene: NA
V gene: TRBV5-1
clone size: NA
J gene: TRBJ2-4
CDR3 protein: CASSLAGPVAKNIQYF
CDR3 DNA: TGCGCCAGCAGCTTGGCCGGGCCGGTAGCCAAAAACATTCAGTACTTC

D gene: TRBD2
V gene: TRBV4-2
clone size: NA
J gene: TRBJ2-2
CDR3 protein: CASSQWRELDTGELFF
CDR3 DNA: TGTGCCAGCAGCCAATGGCGGGAGCTGGACACCGGGGAGCTGTTTTTT

D gene: NA
V gene: TRBV7-9
clone size: NA
J gene: TRBJ1-5
CDR3 protein: CASRLGPGQPQHF
CDR3 DNA: TGTGCCAGCAGGTTGGGGCCCGGGCAGCCCCAGCATTTT

D gene: TRBD1
V gene: TRBV7-3
clone size: NA
J gene: TRBJ1-2
CDR3 protein: CASSLTGGTNLNYGYTF
CDR3 DNA: TGTGCCAGCAGCTTAACAGGGGGCACAAACCTTAACTATGGCTACACCTTC

D gene: TRBD1
V gene: TRBV27
clone size: NA
J gene: TRBJ2-7
CDR3 protein: CASSLGTASYEQYF
CDR3 DNA: TGTGCCAGCAGTCTCGGGACAGCCTCCTACGAGCAGTACTTC

D gene: NA
V gene: TRBV7-8
clone size: NA
J gene: TRBJ1-5
CDR3 protein: CASSPYHTAGIQPQHF
CDR3 DNA: TGTGCCAGCAGCCCCTACCACACGGCTGGAATCCAGCCCCAGCATTTT

D gene: NA
V gene: TRBV27
clone size: NA
J gene: TRBJ1-4
CDR3 protein: CASSLSSRRGEKLFF
CDR3 DNA: TGTGCCAGCAGTTTATCGTCAAGGCGAGGTGAAAAACTGTTTTTT

D gene: TRBD2
V gene: TRBV5-1
clone size: NA
J gene: TRBJ2-7
CDR3 protein: CASTDRQDILAGGYEQYF
CDR3 DNA: TGCGCCAGCACCGATCGACAGGACATCCTAGCGGGAGGGTACGAGCAGTACTTC

D gene: NA
V gene: TRBV5-1
clone size: NA
J gene: TRBJ2-1
CDR3 protein: CASSLTTAFSYNEQFF
CDR3 DNA: TGCGCCAGCAGCTTGACGACGGCTTTTTCCTACAATGAGCAGTTCTTC

D gene: TRBD1
V gene: TRBV12-5
clone size: NA
J gene: TRBJ1-2
CDR3 protein: CASGRQGTGADYTF
CDR3 DNA: TGTGCTAGTGGACGCCAGGGGACAGGGGCTGACTACACCTTC